This section outlines one TCR beta chain sequence together with its context. Antigen specificity is unknown. Germline V gene sequence: CDR1 SEHNR, CDR2 FQNEAQ (reference sequence). The CDR3 spans 13 residues. V was cut by 2 bases and J by 4 bases, with 6 bases left in between. The source of the sample is a study of T-cell reconstitution after alpha-beta-depleted transplantation in children. General study findings and limits: One year post-transplant, T-cell counts and diversity were largely derived from T cells produced anew. Certain patients had high TCRbeta diversity at day 60, and it came from recipient T cells and thymic progenitors that survived. At around two months after transplant, the alpha-beta T cells were reportedly derived from several hundred expanded clones that came from non-depleted graft cells.

Unique molecular identifiers were incorporated during preparation of the TCRbeta library. Each CDR3 protein is one row after TCRdb ran MiXCR on the PCR reads. Of about 440,000 distinct CDR3 sequences in the sample, about 40% were seen once. This clonotype was sampled from a girl aged 2-10 years with aplastic anemia, due to receive a stem cell transplant. The sequencing here drew on PBMCs, taken before TCRalphabeta/CD19-depleted stem cell transplant. The rearrangement uses TRBV7-9 and TRBJ2-1; D unresolved. The CDR3 DNA is TGTGCCAGCAGCTTACTTGGTTACAATGAGCAGTTCTTC. Translating it yields CASSLLGYNEQFF.